A single sample gave rise to the 19 T cell receptor beta chains below, sequenced in a study of neoadjuvant nivolumab and ipilimumab in lung cancer. Here immunoSEQ multiplex PCR was the method, and the copy in TCRdb shows in-frame clones only, minus some. The profile covers about 10,000 clones, with about 81% appearing a single time and around 3.2% taken by the ten largest. Here the sequenced sample was peripheral blood, taken before neoadjuvant nivolumab, alone or with ipilimumab. These receptors were collected from an adult with non-small cell lung cancer.

This chain uses TRBV25-1 with TRBJ2-3; 9 bases match TRBD1. Germline-derived CDR1 and CDR2 are MGHDK and SYGVNS. CDR3 size: 15 residues. The V segment lost 3 bases and the J segment 7 bases; nucleotides outside the gene matches: 8. The CDR3 region has the DNA TGTGCCAGCAGTGATTTACAGGGGGCTGGGTATACGCAGTATTTT. Its protein is CASSDLQGAGYTQYF.

This clone was counted a few times. This chain uses TRBV15 with TRBJ1-4, with D maybe TRBD1 (5 bases). The V gene's germline CDR1 is LNHNV and CDR2 YYDKDF (reference sequence). This CDR3 is built from 15 residues. Between the trimmed V and J ends, which lost 5 bases and 0 bases, there was a span of 10 bases. The CDR3 region has the DNA TGTGCCACCAGCCCCGGGGGTGCAACTAATGAAAAACTGTTTTTT. This sequence encodes CATSPGGATNEKLFF.

V usage is TRBV28 and J usage is TRBJ2-1; D is perhaps TRBD1 (5 bases). CDR1 and CDR2 from the germline V gene are MDHEN and SYDVKM. The V and J ends lost 4 bases and 0 bases respectively, with 10 bases between them. The CDR3 extends over 15 amino acids. The CDR3 region is CASSSRRDSYNEQFF. CDR3 DNA: TGTGCCAGCAGTTCCCGCAGGGACTCCTACAATGAGCAGTTCTTC.

This chain joins TRBV14 and TRBJ1-3; the D is unclear. Germline V gives CDR1 SGHDN, CDR2 FVKESK. V was cut by 0 bases and J by 0 bases, with 9 bases left in between. CDR3 size: 16 residues. The CDR3 loop is CASSQDGRLSGNTIYF. The CDR3 coding sequence is TGTGCCAGCAGCCAAGATGGCAGACTCTCTGGAAACACCATATATTTT.

The genes are TRBV7-2 and TRBJ1-2; 9 bases agree with TRBD1. The CDR3 runs 15 residues. Germline trimming cut 4 bases from V and 3 bases from J; bases unmatched to any gene: 6. The germline CDR1 and CDR2 sequences are SGHTA and FQGNSA. CDR3 protein: CASSSYRTGDYGYTF. The DNA for the CDR3 is TGTGCCAGCAGCTCCTATAGGACAGGGGACTATGGCTACACCTTC.

The V and J genes are TRBV10-2 and TRBJ2-7; D not certain. This CDR3 is built from 13 residues. Trimming cost V 0 bases and J 2 bases, with 5 bases left between them. The germline V gene has CDR1 WSHSY and CDR2 SAAADI. CDR3 sequence (DNA): TGCGCCAGCAGTGAGTCGAGCCCCTACGAGCAGTACTTC. Translated: CASSESSPYEQYF.

The chain joins TRBV6-1 to TRBJ1-1; D gene uncertain. There are 13 residues in the CDR3. Between the trimmed V and J ends, which lost 1 base and 3 bases, there was a span of 6 bases. Germline-derived CDR1 and CDR2 are MNHNS and SASEGT. CDR3 coding DNA: TGTGCCAGCAGTGAAGGTGGGGACACTGAAGCTTTCTTT. Translated, it gives CASSEGGDTEAFF.

The V and J genes are TRBV29-1 and TRBJ1-1; D gene unclear. The V gene lost 3 bases and the J gene lost 0 bases, with 8 bases spanning the gap. This CDR3 has 13 residues. Germline V lookup: CDR1 SQVTM, CDR2 ANQGSEA. CDR3 nucleotides: TGCAGCGTTGATGCACGGGTGAACACTGAAGCTTTCTTT. This encodes CSVDARVNTEAFF.

This chain uses TRBV9 with TRBJ2-1; 8 positions agree with TRBD1. Losses at the gene ends were 4 bases for V and 10 bases for J; bases not matched to a gene: 10. Germline lookup yields CDR1 SGDLS and CDR2 YYNGEE. The CDR3 has 14 amino acids. The CDR3 nucleotides are TGTGCCAGCAGCCCCGGACAGGGAGACAGGGAGCAGTTCTTC. Translating gives CASSPGQGDREQFF.

There are a few counts of this clone. A read error may account for a junction end that differs from germline. The gene calls are TRBV25-1 and TRBJ2-7; D might be TRBD2 (6 bases). From germline, CDR1 is MGHDK and CDR2 SYGVNS. CDR3 length: 8 amino acids. CDR3 loop: CASIRDFF. For the CDR3, the DNA is TGTGCCAGCATACGGGACTTCTTC.

The J gene is TRBJ2-5, the V gene TRBV6-1; maybe TRBD1 (7 bases). The CDR3 spans 19 residues. The V end was cut by 4 bases, the J end by 1 base, with 25 bases between. From germline, CDR1 is MNHNS and CDR2 SASEGT. CDR3 bases: TGTGCCAGCAGTGGCCCCGGGACAGAGCCGGGACTGGGCCAAGAGACCCAGTACTTC. Translated, it gives CASSGPGTEPGLGQETQYF.

J is TRBJ1-5 and V is TRBV6-5; 9 nucleotides line up with TRBD1. The junction had 5 bases not matched to a gene; V was cut back by 5 bases and J by 0 bases. This CDR3 region has 16 residues. The germline V gene has CDR1 MNHEY and CDR2 SVGAGI. The CDR3 loop is CASSNYRGHSNQPQHF. The CDR3 nucleotides read TGTGCCAGCAGTAACTACAGGGGGCATAGCAATCAGCCCCAGCATTTT.

J is TRBJ2-7 and V is TRBV10-3, with D tentatively TRBD2 (5 bases). CDR1 and CDR2 from the germline V gene are ENHRY and SYGVKD. This CDR3 is built from 13 residues. Trimming pared 10 bases from V and 5 bases from J, leaving 18 bases between. The CDR3 loop is CATAPVLGNEQYF. CDR3 coding DNA: TGTGCCACCGCACCCGTACTAGGGAACGAGCAGTACTTC.

About this clone: The junction does not match germline at one end; this may be a read error. This chain uses TRBV5-3 with TRBJ1-2; weak D call: TRBD1 (5 bases). TRBV5-3 belongs to the ORF category, with a function that is uncertain. This CDR3 contains 21 residues. CDR3: CARTLSPSRIQGEKGRYGYTF. Written as DNA, the CDR3 is TGTGCCAGAACCTTGAGCCCTTCAAGGATCCAGGGAGAAAAGGGGCGATATGGCTACACCTTC.

V gene TRBV7-2 combines with J gene TRBJ2-7; TRBD2 aligns across 8 bases. Germline CDR1 and CDR2: SGHTA and FQGNSA. The CDR3 runs to 15 residues. V was pared by 1 base and J by 0 bases, with 2 bases of the junction left unmatched. The CDR3 DNA sequence: TGTGCCAGCAGCTTAGAAGCGGGGGACTCCTACGAGCAGTACTTC. Protein product: CASSLEAGDSYEQYF.

CDR3 amino acids: CAISAFGAGAGDTGELFF. DNA of the CDR3: TGTGCCATCAGTGCGTTCGGAGCGGGAGCCGGGGACACCGGGGAGCTGTTTTTT. The V gene is TRBV10-3, the J gene TRBJ2-2; TRBD2 matches at 8 bases. The germline V gene encodes CDR1 ENHRY and CDR2 SYGVKD. With 4 bases clipped from V and 3 bases from J, the junction kept 13 bases outside the gene matches. The CDR3 is 18 residues long.

This chain connects TRBV14 to TRBJ1-2; D unresolved. Germline CDR1 and CDR2: SGHDN and FVKESK. This CDR3 is built from 12 residues. Trimming took off 4 bases at V and 4 bases at J, with 7 bases between the two ends. The CDR3 coding sequence is TGTGCCAGCAGCCCCGACTTCTATGGCTACACCTTC. It yields the protein CASSPDFYGYTF.

The rearrangement uses TRBV28 and TRBJ1-1, with D perhaps matching TRBD1 (6 bases). The CDR3 length is 14 residues. Looked up from germline, CDR1 is MDHEN and CDR2 is SYDVKM. V was trimmed by 6 bases and J by 5 bases, leaving 16 bases between them. CDR3 nucleotide sequence: TGTGCCAGCAGGATCAGGGGTAGGGGAACTGAAGCTTTCTTT. This translates into CASRIRGRGTEAFF.

The chain combines TRBV5-1 with TRBJ2-1, with a weak D call TRBD2 (6 bases). Germline values: CDR1 SGHRS, CDR2 YFSETQ. Trimming removed 3 bases at V and 5 bases at J, with 18 bases between. This CDR3 region has 16 residues. CDR3 amino acids: CASSSASASTNNEQFF. The CDR3 DNA sequence: TGCGCCAGCAGCTCCGCTAGCGCCTCGACGAACAATGAGCAGTTCTTC.